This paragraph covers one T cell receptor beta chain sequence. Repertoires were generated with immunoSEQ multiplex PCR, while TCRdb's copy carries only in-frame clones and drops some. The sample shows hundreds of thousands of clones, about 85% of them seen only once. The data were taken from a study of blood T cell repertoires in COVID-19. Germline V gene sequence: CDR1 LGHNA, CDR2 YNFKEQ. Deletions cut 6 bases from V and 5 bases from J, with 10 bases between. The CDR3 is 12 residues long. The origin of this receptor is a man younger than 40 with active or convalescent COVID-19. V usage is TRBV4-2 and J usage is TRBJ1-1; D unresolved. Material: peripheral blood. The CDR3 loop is CASSTEKTEAFF. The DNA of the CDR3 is TGTGCCAGCAGTACAGAGAAGACTGAAGCTTTCTTT.